This TCR beta chain was sequenced in a study of radiation and T cells in renal cell carcinoma. Here immunoSEQ multiplex PCR was the method, and the copy in TCRdb shows in-frame clones only, minus some. The sample holds approximately 150,000 clones; 70% to 90% are singletons and the top ten take roughly 23%. Worth noting for this clone: As yet, its antigen is unknown. Other DNA sequences in the same sample also yield this CDR3.

The V end lost 2 bases, the J end lost 2 bases, and 1 base lay between the germline ends. This CDR3 contains 12 residues. Per germline, CDR1 SGHRS and CDR2 YFSETQ. Indicated time point: baseline pretreatment blood. The treatment here: 15 Gy SBRT to primary tumor, nephrectomy 4 weeks later. Overall study results and limits: In blood, top tumor clones expanded by 2 weeks, shrinking by 4.

This chain links TRBV5-1 with TRBJ2-2, with D unclear. Material: blood, obtained from a patient whose treatment included radiotherapy and nephrectomy. The receptor was isolated from a woman in her 50s with renal cell carcinoma. As DNA, the CDR3 is TGCGCCAGCAGCTTAAACACCGGGGAGCTGTTTTTT. This translates into CASSLNTGELFF.